This entry lists 20 T cell receptor beta chains sequenced from one sample in a study of beta chain features in type 1 diabetes. As every portion of the isolated RNA was reverse transcribed, the sequencing read expressed TCRB transcripts. The data were produced by immunoSEQ multiplex PCR, yet TCRdb's version contains in-frame clones alone and is incomplete. The data contain fewer than 200,000 clones, roughly an eighth of them singletons. Sample: central memory CD4+ T cells from blood. These receptors all stem from a woman between 18 and 30 years old in good health.

The CDR3 here is CSAFRGSEGGYTF. The CDR3 DNA sequence: TGCAGTGCCTTCAGGGGTTCTGAGGGGGGCTACACCTTC. This chain uses TRBV29-1 with TRBJ1-2; possible D gene TRBD1, 6 bases. This CDR3 has 13 amino acids. CDR1 and CDR2 from the germline V gene are SQVTM and ANQGSEA. The full variable domain, in which reference TRBV29-1 and TRBJ1-2 provide the parts outside the CDR3, is SAVISQKPSRDICQRGTSLTIQCQVDSQVTMMFWYRQQPGQSLTLIATANQGSEATYESGFVIDKFPISRPNLTFSTLTVSNMSPEDSSIYLCSAFRGSEGGYTFGSGTRLTVV.

This clone occurred a few times. This chain connects TRBV5-1 to TRBJ1-1, with D perhaps TRBD1 (5 bases). This CDR3 has 14 residues. Germline values: CDR1 SGHRS, CDR2 YFSETQ. V was pared by 4 bases and J by 2 bases, with 12 bases between. CDR3 in amino acids: CASSEATVNTEAFF. CDR3 sequence (DNA): TGCGCCAGCAGCGAGGCGACAGTTAACACTGAAGCTTTCTTT.

This clone has more than one count but fewer than ten. V gene TRBV27 combines with J gene TRBJ2-1, with 11 positions matching TRBD2. J was trimmed by 4 bases and V by 5 bases; bases with no gene match: 4. This CDR3 contains 15 residues. The germline CDR1 and CDR2 sequences are MNHEY and SMNVEV (reference sequence). CDR3 sequence reads: CASSEGTSGYNEQFF. In DNA form, the CDR3 reads TGTGCCAGCAGTGAGGGGACTAGCGGATACAATGAGCAGTTCTTC.

This clone was observed at least ten times. V is TRBV23-1 and J is TRBJ1-5; possible D gene TRBD1, 5 bases. TRBV23-1 is identified as an open reading frame with a role that is uncertain. V was clipped by 4 bases and J by 7 bases, with 11 bases between them. CDR3 size: 13 residues. CDR3 amino acids: CASSRSAGQPQHF. Written as DNA, the CDR3 is TGCGCCAGCAGTCGATCCGCAGGGCAGCCCCAGCATTTT.

The chain links TRBV11-2 to TRBJ2-1; 10 bases match TRBD2. The CDR3 consists of 19 residues. The ends lost 1 base at V and 6 bases at J; junction bases unmatched: 15. CDR1 SGHAT and CDR2 FQNNGV come from the germline V gene. This CDR3 reads CASSLVSQGGVAGGNEQFF. As DNA, the CDR3 is TGTGCCAGCAGCTTAGTCTCCCAGGGAGGAGTAGCGGGAGGCAATGAGCAGTTCTTC.

This CDR3 is CASSEGGQGGYTF. The CDR3 bases are TGTGCCAGCAGTGAGGGGGGACAGGGCGGCTACACCTTC. This sequence joins TRBV2 and TRBJ1-2; 9 bases fit TRBD1. Germline V gives CDR1 SNHLY, CDR2 FYNNEI. The CDR3 is 13 amino acids. Trimming took 3 bases from V and 8 from J; bases not matched to a gene: 4.

The J gene is TRBJ2-5, the V gene TRBV18; 10 bases match TRBD1. The CDR3 loop spans 10 amino acids. The germline V gene encodes CDR1 KGHSH and CDR2 LQKENI. The CDR3 loop reads CSGTGVTQYF. CDR3 bases: TGTTCCGGGACAGGGGTAACCCAGTACTTC.

The chain couples TRBV14 to TRBJ2-1, with 7 bases matching TRBD1. The CDR3 runs 13 residues. The germline V gene encodes CDR1 SGHDN and CDR2 FVKESK. V shed 4 bases, J shed 10 bases, and the junction held 7 bases outside the gene matches. Here the CDR3 DNA reads TGTGCCAGCAGCCCGACCCGACAGGGCGAGCAGTTCTTC. Translated: CASSPTRQGEQFF.

The sample holds a few counts of this clone. V and J are TRBV27 and TRBJ1-2; 7 positions agree with TRBD1. Germline V CDR1 and CDR2: MNHEY, SMNVEV (reference sequence). With 3 bases clipped from V and 8 bases from J, the junction kept 6 bases outside the gene matches. The CDR3 has 13 residues. The CDR3 DNA reads as TGTGCCAGCAGTTTCGAGGGGGCGCGAGGCTACACCTTC. Translated: CASSFEGARGYTF.

The rearrangement links TRBV18 to TRBJ1-1; 9 nucleotides match TRBD1. The CDR3 is 15 amino acids. V dropped 0 bases and J dropped 5; count of bases not matched to a gene: 4. CDR1 and CDR2 from the germline V gene are KGHSH and LQKENI. CDR3 protein: CASSPPGQGGTEAFF. CDR3 in DNA: TGTGCCAGCTCACCACCGGGACAGGGAGGGACTGAAGCTTTCTTT.

This clone was seen only a few times. The chain uses TRBV4-2 and TRBJ2-5; TRBD1 agrees at 7 bases. The germline V gene has CDR1 LGHNA and CDR2 YNFKEQ. There are 14 residues in the CDR3. Germline trimming cut 1 base from V and 2 bases from J; bases unmatched to any gene: 1. The CDR3 sequence is CASSQVGQQETQYF. The CDR3 region has the DNA TGTGCCAGCAGCCAAGTGGGACAGCAAGAGACCCAGTACTTC.

The chain uses TRBV28 and TRBJ1-2; no firm D call. This CDR3 region has 12 residues. Trimming removed 11 bases from V and 5 bases from J, with 15 bases in between. Germline V lookup: CDR1 MDHEN, CDR2 SYDVKM. CDR3: CAGRGEGYGYTF. As DNA, the CDR3 is TGTGCCGGACGTGGGGAGGGATATGGCTACACCTTC.

This clone has a handful of counts. This sequence joins TRBV6-5 and TRBJ1-3; TRBD1 might be the D (6 bases). CDR3 length: 14 residues. Deletions cut 0 bases from V and 9 bases from J, with 12 bases between. Germline CDR1 MNHEY, CDR2 SVGAGI. CDR3 sequence reads: CASSYSRDRPTIYF. The CDR3 coding sequence is TGTGCCAGCAGTTACTCGCGCGACAGGCCCACCATATATTTT.

The J gene is TRBJ2-3, the V gene TRBV29-1; the D is unclear. The CDR3 has 13 residues. Germline V gives CDR1 SQVTM, CDR2 ANQGSEA. V was trimmed by 8 bases and J by 2 bases, leaving 14 bases between them. This CDR3 reads CSINFINTDTQYF. The CDR3 DNA sequence: TGCAGCATAAACTTCATTAACACAGATACGCAGTATTTT.

The chain links TRBV10-3 to TRBJ1-1; D call uncertain. This CDR3 comprises 11 residues. The V end was cut by 3 bases, the J end by 4 bases, with 3 bases between. CDR1 is ENHRY and CDR2 is SYGVKD in the germline V gene. CDR3 residues: CAISDSTEAFF. For the CDR3, the DNA is TGTGCCATCAGTGACAGCACTGAAGCTTTCTTT.

V and J are TRBV6-5 and TRBJ2-6, with D tentatively TRBD1 (6 bases). Between the trimmed V and J ends, which lost 6 bases and 4 bases, there was a span of 10 bases. Germline CDR1 is MNHEY and CDR2 is SVGAGI. CDR3 size: 14 residues. As DNA, the CDR3 is TGTGCCAGCAGAACAGGGAGCGGGGCCAACGTCCTGACTTTC. This translates into CASRTGSGANVLTF.

This clone was seen at least ten times. CDR3 bases: TGTGCCAGCAGTTTCTCTCAGGGTCGAGAGACCCAGTACTTC. Protein sequence: CASSFSQGRETQYF. This rearrangement joins TRBV25-1 to TRBJ2-5, with a weak D call TRBD1 (5 bases). V was trimmed by 5 bases and J by 4 bases, leaving 14 bases between them. The CDR3 sequence is 14 residues long. Germline V lookup: CDR1 MGHDK, CDR2 SYGVNS.

This clone was counted only a few times. This chain connects TRBV6-1 to TRBJ1-1; tentatively, D is TRBD1 (6 bases). Germline V gene sequence: CDR1 MNHNS, CDR2 SASEGT. Trimming took 5 bases from V and 4 from J, leaving 11 bases between them. The CDR3 contains 13 residues. The CDR3 here is CASSLGGVTEAFF. The CDR3 DNA follows: TGTGCCAGCAGTTTAGGGGGAGTCACTGAAGCTTTCTTT.

The chain carries TRBV6-6 and TRBJ2-1; D is undetermined. Trimming removed 6 bases at V and 9 bases at J, with 3 bases between. The CDR3 extends over 9 amino acids. Germline V gives CDR1 MNHNY, CDR2 SVGAGI (reference sequence). This CDR3 is CASSLEQFF. The CDR3, as DNA: TGTGCCAGCAGCCTTGAGCAGTTCTTC.

This clone was observed many times. The V call is TRBV7-2, the J call TRBJ1-5; D remains ambiguous. This CDR3 is built from 15 residues. V gave up 4 bases and J gave up 7 bases, with 17 bases separating them. Germline V gives CDR1 SGHTA, CDR2 FQGNSA. CDR3 amino acids: CASSSATGAGQPQHF. The DNA of the CDR3 is TGTGCCAGCAGCTCGGCGACGGGTGCGGGGCAGCCCCAGCATTTT.